Described below is a single T cell receptor beta chain sequence and its context. The antigen is not known. The CDR3 spans 15 residues. The germline V gene encodes CDR1 LGHNA and CDR2 YNFKEQ. Trimming left V 4 bases short and J 3 bases short, with 13 bases between. The data were taken from a study of OX40 agonist ivuxolimab in advanced cancers. Overall study context: Ivuxolimab was administered intravenously to patients at 0.01 to 10 mg/kg every 2 weeks. Three dose-escalation patients had partial responses: one with hepatocellular carcinoma and two with cutaneous melanoma. The study enrolled dose-escalation patients with hepatocellular carcinoma, melanoma, renal cell or head and neck cancer.

Some clones are missing from TCRdb's copy, which holds only in-frame ones; the method was immunoSEQ multiplex PCR. The repertoire includes under 50,000 clones, 85% to 90% of them detected once, and 7.8% sits in the top ten. Study-level findings and limits: Some of the nonresponding patients also showed low levels of normalized T-cell clonal expansion.

The source is an adult with an advanced solid tumor such as melanoma, head and neck, liver or kidney cancer. The chain combines TRBV4-2 with TRBJ2-1; D is perhaps TRBD1 or TRBD2 (5 bases each). The material sequenced was CD4+ or CD8+ T cells sorted from blood, taken in a trial of the OX40 agonist ivuxolimab. CDR3: CASSPLGDRYNEQFF. The CDR3 bases are TGTGCCAGCAGCCCACTAGGGGATCGCTACAATGAGCAGTTCTTC.